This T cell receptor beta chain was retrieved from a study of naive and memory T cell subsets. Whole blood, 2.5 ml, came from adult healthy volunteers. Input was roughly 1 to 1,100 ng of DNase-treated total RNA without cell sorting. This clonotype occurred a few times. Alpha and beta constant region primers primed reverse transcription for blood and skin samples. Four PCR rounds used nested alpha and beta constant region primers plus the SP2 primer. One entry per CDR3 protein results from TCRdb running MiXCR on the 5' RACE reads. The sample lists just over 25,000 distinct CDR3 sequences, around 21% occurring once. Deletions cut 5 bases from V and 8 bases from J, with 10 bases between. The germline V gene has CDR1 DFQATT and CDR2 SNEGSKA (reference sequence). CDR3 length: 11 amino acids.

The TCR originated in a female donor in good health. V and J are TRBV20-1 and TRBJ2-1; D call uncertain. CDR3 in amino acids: CSAAGFDEQFF. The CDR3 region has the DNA TGCAGTGCTGCTGGGTTCGATGAGCAGTTCTTC.